This paragraph reports one T cell receptor (beta chain). Many counts were recorded for this clonotype. The specificity of this receptor is unknown. Per-base quality was not reported, and no clone a single base away is much larger than it. The TCR beta CDR3 regions were amplified from RNA transcripts. A first-round RT-PCR of the TCR CDR3 used the HTBI primer set with the Qiagen OneStep RT-PCR kit. A second multiplex PCR round built the libraries, followed by size selection and purification. The libraries were sequenced on an Illumina HiSeq2000 using paired-end 100 bp reads. As for how the authors treated the data: SOAPnuke was used to process the raw data, removing reads that contained adapters or uncalled bases, had a mean Phred below 15, or lacked an exact match to the constant primer or identifier. COPE v1.2.5 was used to merge high-quality paired reads, and clonotypes were defined as unique nucleotide sequences. MiTCR v1.1 was used to align clonotypes to the IMGT TRBV, TRBD and TRBJ reference segments. Only V-J combinations with frequency above 0.0001, covering 99.2% of repertoires, were analysed. A TCS score was defined as the ratio of F50 (clonal expansion) to E x V (chaos), with BLOSUM62-based TCRdist applied between CDR3 peptides within each V-J. Welch's t-statistics and random forest reduced 500 to 650 V-J features to fewer than 15, which were used in a naive Bayes classifier (R e1071). Thyroid-blood repertoire similarity was quantified with the Morisita-Horn index. Clones were called with MiXCR by TCRdb after fastp trimmed the public reads at Q25, and only in-frame beta chains were retained. Rows merge per CDR3 protein into single entries with the most common DNA and genes. The V and J calls here are based on TCRdb, not the publication. The sample has 700,000 to 950,000 distinct CDR3 sequences on record, around a third of them singletons. The top ten clones comprise roughly 30% of the sample.

The sample comes from a study of T cells in Graves' hyperthyroidism and ophthalmopathy (dated by TCRdb to 2018 to 2020). Context from the whole study: Peripheral blood samples were taken at initial diagnosis, before any treatment was given. To identify TCR V-J signatures that set the groups apart, the researchers used a discovery cohort of about a hundred patients, made up of roughly 45 with Graves' ophthalmopathy and 57 with stable Graves' hyperthyroidism. For training and testing, the 95 to 100 patients in the discovery cohort were randomly divided in a 7:3 ratio. TCR Vbeta CDR3 sequencing of 135 peripheral blood samples (over 40 ophthalmopathy, 75 hyperthyroidism and approximately 17 progressor patients) is reported in the paper. Following sampling, methimazole starting at 30 mg daily was given to hyperthyroidism patients, and high-dose intravenous methylprednisolone was given to ophthalmopathy patients. Whether ophthalmopathy could be predicted prospectively was tested in an independent validation cohort made up of roughly 20 hyperthyroidism patients plus 17 patients who later progressed to ophthalmopathy. In addition, the study compared T-cell repertoires in thyroid tissue and in blood from five to seven Graves' hyperthyroidism patients.

Stable Graves' hyperthyroidism was defined as the absence of progression to ophthalmopathy over 18 months of follow-up. Hyperthyroidism patients were newly diagnosed, with disease duration under 2 months, and aged 18 to 65 years. The study excluded patients with uncontrolled infections, other autoimmune diseases, pregnancy or lactation. Diagnoses were based on clinical symptoms, serum thyroxine and TRAb, thyroid ultrasound and orbital computed tomography. Ficoll-Paque density gradient centrifugation was used to isolate PBMCs from 9.5 to 10 ml of fresh peripheral blood. Trizol reagent was used to extract total RNA, and RNA quality was then checked on an Agilent 2100 Bioanalyzer. The study at large found these results: Most expanded thyroid clonotypes (frequency above 0.001) were also detected in blood, suggesting blood repertoires may reflect thyroid immune responses. Sample size was not statistically predetermined, and investigators were not blinded to group allocation. In validation, the model predicted progression to ophthalmopathy a median of roughly six months before onset, with approximately 71% sensitivity and nearly 75% specificity. Ophthalmopathy was separated from stable hyperthyroidism by a 13 V-J signature model, with over 85% sensitivity and 81% to 83% specificity obtained in cross-validation and 80%/75% obtained in testing.

The source material was blood. The clonotype originates from a woman aged 40-49 years with Graves' hyperthyroidism.

The DNA sequence reads TGTGCCAGCAGCTCGCGGACAGGGGGAGTCTATGGCTACACCTTC. Its amino acids are CASSSRTGGVYGYTF. This chain is built from TRBV7-9 and TRBJ1-2; TRBD1 agrees with 10 junctional bases. The CDR3 measures 15 amino acids from cysteine to phenylalanine. This entry keeps only the CDR3 DNA: 45 bases, framed from base 1. V ends up 4 bases short and J 4 bases short, with an unmatched junction base count of 6. Taken from the germline V gene (reference sequence), the CDR1 and CDR2 loops are SEHNR and FQNEAQ.